Listed here are 7 T cell receptor beta chains from one sample, sequenced in a study of T cells in Graves' hyperthyroidism and ophthalmopathy. Authors of the study amplified TCR beta CDR3 regions from RNA transcripts. HTBI primers drove first-round RT-PCR of the TCR CDR3. TCRdb redid the calling of the multiplex PCR reads with MiXCR, one entry per CDR3 protein. This sample carries some 300,000 distinct CDR3 sequences, 13% of them seen once, and the ten largest clones take more than 7.5%. The sequenced sample was blood. The origin of the receptors is a woman in her 30s with Graves' hyperthyroidism that later progressed to Graves' ophthalmopathy.

This clonotype showed up many times. V gene TRBV7-9 combines with J gene TRBJ2-5, with 10 bases matching TRBD2. This CDR3 region has 15 residues. CDR1 is SEHNR and CDR2 is FQNEAQ in the germline V gene (reference sequence). Trimming cost V 7 bases and J 9 bases; bases outside gene matches: 14. The CDR3 DNA sequence: TGTGCCAGCACCCGAGGACTAGCGGCTCCGGGGGCCCAGTACTTC. It is translated as CASTRGLAAPGAQYF.

This clonotype was found a few times. The chain joins TRBV4-1 to TRBJ1-3; the D gene is possibly TRBD1 (5 bases). CDR3 size: 14 residues. Deletions cut 4 bases from V and 9 bases from J, with 16 bases between. From germline, CDR1 is MGHRA and CDR2 YSYEKL. This CDR3 reads CASSRGTPGGTIYF. The DNA of the CDR3 is TGCGCCAGCAGCCGCGGGACGCCCGGAGGCACCATATATTTT.

This clonotype was recorded at least ten times. V gene TRBV27 combines with J gene TRBJ2-1; the match to TRBD1 covers 8 bases. The CDR3 contains 15 residues. CDR1 and CDR2 (germline): MNHEY, SMNVEV (reference sequence). Losses at the gene ends were 5 bases for V and 3 bases for J; bases not matched to a gene: 6. The CDR3 spells CASSKTGTGYNEQFF. CDR3 in DNA: TGTGCCAGCAGTAAAACCGGGACAGGCTACAATGAGCAGTTCTTC.

This clonotype was detected many times. This chain connects TRBV6-1 to TRBJ1-4, with 7 bases identical to TRBD1. Germline loops: CDR1 MNHNS, CDR2 SASEGT. J was trimmed by 8 bases and V by 6 bases; bases with no gene match: 12. The CDR3 extends over 15 amino acids. This CDR3 is CASRDGTARREKLFF. CDR3 sequence (DNA): TGTGCCAGCAGAGACGGGACAGCCAGAAGGGAAAAACTGTTTTTT.

This clonotype occurred many times. This sequence joins TRBV30 and TRBJ2-6; D gene unclear. The germline V gene encodes CDR1 GTSNPN and CDR2 SVGIG (reference sequence). With 1 base removed from V and 0 bases from J, the gap between germline ends came to 4 bases. The CDR3 loop spans 14 amino acids. Written as DNA, the CDR3 is TGTGCCTGGAGTGCAGGCTCTGGGGCCAACGTCCTGACTTTC. Translation gives CAWSAGSGANVLTF.

This clonotype was counted ten times or more. This chain links TRBV5-4 with TRBJ2-1, with TRBD1 as a possible D gene (8 bases). The germline V and J ends were trimmed by 6 bases and 10 bases, with 23 bases remaining between them. The CDR3 is 15 amino acids. Per the germline V gene, CDR1 is SGHNT and CDR2 is YYREEE (reference sequence). The CDR3 coding sequence is TGTGCCAGCATCCCGGACAGGGCGAGCGGGAACGAGCAGTTCTTC. Translating it yields CASIPDRASGNEQFF.

This clonotype was seen at least ten times. V is TRBV27 and J is TRBJ1-6; possibly TRBD1 for D (6 bases). V lost 6 bases to trimming and J lost 3 bases, with 15 bases between them. CDR1 and CDR2 (germline): MNHEY, SMNVEV (reference sequence). This CDR3 has 16 residues. Here the CDR3 DNA reads TGTGCCAGCAGCCGAGGGCAGGGGTTCTATAATTCACCCCTCCACTTT. Translation: CASSRGQGFYNSPLHF.